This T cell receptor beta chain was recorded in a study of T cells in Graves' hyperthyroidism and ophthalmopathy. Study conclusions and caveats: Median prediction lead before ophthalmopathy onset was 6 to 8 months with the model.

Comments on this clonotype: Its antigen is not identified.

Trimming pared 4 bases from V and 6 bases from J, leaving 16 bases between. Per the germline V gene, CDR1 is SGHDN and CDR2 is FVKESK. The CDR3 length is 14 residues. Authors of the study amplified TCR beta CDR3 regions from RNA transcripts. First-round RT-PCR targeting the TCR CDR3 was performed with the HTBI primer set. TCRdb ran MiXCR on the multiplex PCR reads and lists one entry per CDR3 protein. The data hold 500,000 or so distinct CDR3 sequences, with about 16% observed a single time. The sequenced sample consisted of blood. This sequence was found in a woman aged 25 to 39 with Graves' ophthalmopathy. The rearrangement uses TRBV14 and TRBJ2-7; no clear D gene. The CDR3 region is CASSPYPATGEQYF. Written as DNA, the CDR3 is TGTGCCAGCAGCCCATACCCAGCCACTGGCGAGCAGTACTTC.